These 7 T cell receptor beta chains share one sample of origin, sequenced in a study of cytomegalovirus exposure and HLA in healthy donors. This PCR relied on a set of 60 Vbeta primers and 13 Jbeta primers. Sequenced by immunoSEQ multiplex PCR; TCRdb stores in-frame clones only, minus some. This table has some 120,000 clones, 65% to 90% appearing once. The specimen sequenced was PBMCs. Every receptor here comes from a male donor in good health and CMV-seropositive.

The chain recombines TRBV7-8 with TRBJ1-2; 9 bases agree with TRBD1. V lost 5 bases to trimming and J lost 3 bases; unmatched junction nucleotides: 7. CDR1 and CDR2 from the germline V gene are SGHVS and FQNEAQ. The CDR3 contains 15 residues. CDR3 coding DNA: TGTGCCAGCAGCCGTTCGACAGGGGGGGACTATGGCTACACCTTC. Its translation: CASSRSTGGDYGYTF.

The CDR3 bases are TGTGCCAGCAGCTATGCGGGGATGAACACTGAAGCTTTCTTT. Translation gives CASSYAGMNTEAFF. The chain is built from TRBV5-5 and TRBJ1-1; D is unresolved. This CDR3 has 14 amino acids. Germline lookup yields CDR1 SGHKS and CDR2 YYEKEE (reference sequence). The V and J ends lost 3 bases and 0 bases respectively, with 9 bases between them.

The chain uses TRBV6-5 and TRBJ2-7, with D possibly matching TRBD1 (5 bases). Germline CDR1 and CDR2: MNHEY and SVGAGI. This CDR3 region has 14 residues. The germline V and J ends were trimmed by 5 bases and 3 bases, with 14 bases remaining between them. This CDR3 reads CASSRQGFDYEQYF. In DNA, the CDR3 is TGTGCCAGCAGTAGGCAGGGATTCGACTACGAGCAGTACTTC.

The V call is TRBV2, the J call TRBJ2-1, with a possible D match to TRBD2 (5 bases). Germline-derived CDR1 and CDR2 are SNHLY and FYNNEI. Trimming stripped 6 bases from V and 5 bases from J, with 11 bases between. This CDR3 comprises 13 residues. The CDR3 nucleotides are TGTGCCAGCAGCGGGGAATTTGACAATGAGCAGTTCTTC. This codes for CASSGEFDNEQFF.

The rearrangement joins TRBV27 to TRBJ2-7, with 7 bases identical to TRBD2. Trimming removed 3 bases from V and 4 bases from J; junction bases left unmatched: 6. The germline CDR1 and CDR2 sequences are MNHEY and SMNVEV (reference sequence). The CDR3 totals 14 residues. CDR3 nucleotides: TGTGCCAGCAGTTTTTCTCCTAGCGGTTACGAGCAGTACTTC. Its protein is CASSFSPSGYEQYF.

This rearrangement joins TRBV27 to TRBJ2-1; 7 nucleotides line up with TRBD2. This CDR3 region has 12 residues. V was clipped by 1 base and J by 11 bases; unmatched bases: 2. The germline CDR1 and CDR2 sequences are MNHEY and SMNVEV (reference sequence). CDR3 nucleotide sequence: TGTGCCAGCAGTTTATTGGGGGGGAAGCAGTTCTTC. This codes for CASSLLGGKQFF.

V usage is TRBV7-6 and J usage is TRBJ1-2; 9 nucleotides match TRBD1. This CDR3 comprises 21 residues. CDR1 SGHVS and CDR2 FNYEAQ come from the germline V gene. Trimming at V came to 5 bases and at J to 8 bases, leaving 30 bases not matched to a gene. CDR3 sequence reads: CASSPLDRGYTEEGMVIGYTF. The CDR3 coding sequence is TGTGCCAGCAGCCCATTGGACAGGGGCTACACTGAAGAAGGAATGGTGATAGGCTACACCTTC.